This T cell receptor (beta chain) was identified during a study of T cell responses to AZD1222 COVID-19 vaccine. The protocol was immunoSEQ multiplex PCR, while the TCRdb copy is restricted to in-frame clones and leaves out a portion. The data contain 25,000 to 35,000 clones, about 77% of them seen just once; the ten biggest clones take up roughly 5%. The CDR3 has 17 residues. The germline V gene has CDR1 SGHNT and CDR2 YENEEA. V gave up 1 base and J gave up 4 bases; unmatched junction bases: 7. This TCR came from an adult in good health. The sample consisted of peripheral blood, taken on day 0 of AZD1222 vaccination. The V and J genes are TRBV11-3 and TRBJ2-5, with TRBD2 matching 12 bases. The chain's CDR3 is CASSLGSTSGSPETQYF. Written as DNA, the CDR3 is TGTGCCAGCAGCTTAGGGTCGACTAGCGGGAGTCCAGAGACCCAGTACTTC.